These 14 T cell receptor beta chains were all obtained from the same sample, sequenced in a study of OX40 agonist ivuxolimab in advanced cancers. Using immunoSEQ multiplex PCR, the repertoire was profiled, and TCRdb retains in-frame clones only, with some absent. The profile shows about 87,000 clones, roughly 85% of them singletons. The sample was CD4+ or CD8+ T cells sorted from blood, taken in a trial of the OX40 agonist ivuxolimab. Receptor source: an adult with an advanced solid tumor such as melanoma, head and neck, liver or kidney cancer.

In this sample, this clone turned up once. The V call is TRBV5-6, the J call TRBJ1-6; D not resolved. The CDR3 length is 14 residues. The V end was cut by 1 base, the J end by 10 bases, with 12 bases between. The V gene's germline CDR1 is SGHDT and CDR2 YYEEEE. The CDR3 region has the DNA TGTGCCAGCAGCTTGTTCCGAAGCTCCTCACCCCTCCACTTT. This translates into CASSLFRSSSPLHF.

In this sample, this clone turned up a few times. The chain carries TRBV10-3 and TRBJ1-3; D remains unclear. Per germline, CDR1 ENHRY and CDR2 SYGVKD. V shed 2 bases and J shed 4 bases, with 15 bases lying between them. CDR3 length: 16 residues. CDR3 nucleotides: TGTGCCATCAGTGAGGAACGGGGATCCTCCGGAAACACCATATATTTT. Amino acids: CAISEERGSSGNTIYF.

This chain links TRBV7-8 with TRBJ1-5; unclear D gene. Trimming stripped 2 bases from V and 3 bases from J, with 11 bases between. The CDR3 length is 15 residues. Germline V gene data show CDR1 as SGHVS and CDR2 as FQNEAQ. The CDR3 loop reads CASSLMIVNNQPQHF. CDR3 DNA: TGTGCCAGCAGCTTAATGATTGTAAACAATCAGCCCCAGCATTTT.

The chain carries TRBV2 and TRBJ2-2; D gene uncertain. Germline CDR1 reads SNHLY; CDR2 reads FYNNEI. V lost 2 bases and J lost 1, with 11 bases in between. The CDR3 runs to 16 residues. CDR3 sequence (DNA): TGTGCCAGCAGTGAATTGGGCTTCAAGAACACCGGGGAGCTGTTTTTT. Residues: CASSELGFKNTGELFF.

V is TRBV6-6 and J is TRBJ2-2; 15 bases agree with TRBD2. The CDR3 spans 16 residues. Germline CDR1 is MNHNY and CDR2 is SVGAGI (reference sequence). The junction had 4 bases not matched to a gene; V was cut back by 6 bases and J by 5 bases. DNA for the CDR3: TGTGCCAGCAGGGGACTAGCGGGGGGTCCTACCGGGGAGCTGTTTTTT. Translation: CASRGLAGGPTGELFF.

The gene calls are TRBV7-3 and TRBJ1-1; 10 bases agree with TRBD1. CDR3 length: 14 amino acids. V shed 2 bases and J 3 bases; nucleotides not matched to a gene: 0. Germline V CDR1 and CDR2: SGHTA, FQGTGA. The CDR3 spells CASSLGTGDTEAFF. The DNA for the CDR3 is TGTGCCAGCAGCTTAGGGACAGGGGACACTGAAGCTTTCTTT.

The rearrangement links TRBV29-1 to TRBJ1-5; perhaps TRBD1 as D (6 bases). The germline CDR1 and CDR2 sequences are SQVTM and ANQGSEA. The CDR3 has 13 amino acids. Trimming removed 7 bases from V and 6 bases from J, with 16 bases in between. CDR3 sequence (DNA): TGCAGCGCCCAAGGGGGGCTTGGTCAGCCCCAGCATTTT. This encodes CSAQGGLGQPQHF.

The CDR3, as DNA: TGCGCCAGCAGCCCCGCCGGACCCAATCAGCCCCAGCATTTT. Its protein is CASSPAGPNQPQHF. The chain combines TRBV5-1 with TRBJ1-5; no clear D. The germline CDR1 and CDR2 sequences are SGHRS and YFSETQ. The CDR3 has 14 amino acids. Trimming removed 4 bases from V and 3 bases from J, with 11 bases in between.

The chain uses TRBV19 and TRBJ2-3; maybe TRBD1 (6 bases). The length of the CDR3 is 13 residues. V lost 6 bases to trimming and J lost 5 bases, with 12 bases between them. Looked up from germline, CDR1 is LNHDA and CDR2 is SQIVND (reference sequence). CDR3 nucleotide sequence: TGTGCCAGTAGCGGACAGAGAGGAGATACGCAGTATTTT. It is translated as CASSGQRGDTQYF.

CDR3 loop: CAWSVSDGAYEQYF. For the CDR3, the DNA is TGTGCCTGGAGTGTCTCGGACGGTGCCTACGAGCAGTACTTC. V and J are TRBV30 and TRBJ2-7; D uncertain. The germline gives CDR1 GTSNPN, CDR2 SVGIG (reference sequence). There are 14 residues in the CDR3. Between the trimmed V and J ends, which lost 0 bases and 2 bases, there was a span of 11 bases.

The V call is TRBV5-4, the J call TRBJ1-4; D is perhaps TRBD1 (5 bases). The CDR3 sequence is 15 residues long. Trimming took 5 bases from V and 7 from J, leaving 18 bases between them. The germline CDR1 and CDR2 sequences are SGHNT and YYREEE (reference sequence). CDR3 sequence: CASSSLGGEGEKLFF. CDR3 in DNA: TGTGCCAGCAGTTCATTGGGAGGGGAAGGTGAAAAACTGTTTTTT.

V usage is TRBV25-1 and J usage is TRBJ2-3; 8 bases fit TRBD2. The CDR3 covers 13 residues. Germline V CDR1 and CDR2: MGHDK, SYGVNS. Losses at the gene ends were 6 bases for V and 8 bases for J; bases not matched to a gene: 7. In DNA, the CDR3 is TGTGCCAGCAGGGACGGGGGGGCCGGTACGCAGTATTTT. This codes for CASRDGGAGTQYF.

This chain joins TRBV5-4 and TRBJ1-2; D call uncertain. The CDR3 extends over 14 amino acids. Germline-derived CDR1 and CDR2 are SGHNT and YYREEE (reference sequence). Trimming removed 1 base from V and 2 bases from J, with 9 bases in between. CDR3 sequence: CASSLSPMNYGYTF. CDR3 nucleotides: TGTGCCAGCAGCTTGAGCCCAATGAACTATGGCTACACCTTC. Full variable domain (outside the CDR3, taken from reference TRBV5-4 and TRBJ1-2): ETGVTQSPTHLIKTRGQQVTLRCSSQSGHNTVSWYQQALGQGPQFIFQYYREEENGRGNFPPRFSGLQFPNYSSELNVNALELDDSALYLCASSLSPMNYGYTFGSGTRLTVV.

This clone was counted between two and nine times. The chain uses TRBV5-1 and TRBJ1-2; TRBD1 matches 8 bases. Germline lookup yields CDR1 SGHRS and CDR2 YFSETQ. Trimming cost V 4 bases and J 6 bases; bases outside gene matches: 5. The CDR3 is 13 residues long. CDR3 DNA: TGCGCCAGCAGCCGGACAGGGATCGATGGCTACACCTTC. Translated: CASSRTGIDGYTF.